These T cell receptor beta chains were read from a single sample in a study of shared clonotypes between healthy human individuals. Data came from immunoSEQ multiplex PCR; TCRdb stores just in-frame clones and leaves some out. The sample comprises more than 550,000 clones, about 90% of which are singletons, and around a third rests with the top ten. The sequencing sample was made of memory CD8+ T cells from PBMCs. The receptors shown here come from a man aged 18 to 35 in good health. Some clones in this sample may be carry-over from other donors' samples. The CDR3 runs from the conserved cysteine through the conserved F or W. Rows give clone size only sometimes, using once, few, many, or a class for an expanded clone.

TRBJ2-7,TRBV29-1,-,CSVEELQGAHEQYF
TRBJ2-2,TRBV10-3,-,CAISEPSGGRLNTGELFF
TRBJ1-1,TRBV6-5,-,CASTGVMNTEAFF
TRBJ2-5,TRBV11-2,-,CASSLGLLAVQETQYF
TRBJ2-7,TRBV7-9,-,CASSTSGFSYEQYF
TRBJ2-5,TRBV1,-,CTSSQAARGPSVSNYQETQYF
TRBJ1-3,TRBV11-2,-,CASRGRGETGPSSGNTIYF
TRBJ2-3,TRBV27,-,CASSHGTSGTDTQYF
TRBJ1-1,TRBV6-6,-,CASSSGGSAFF
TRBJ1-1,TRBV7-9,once,CASSSGRGTEAFF
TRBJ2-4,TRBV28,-,CASSLSIQEGEEAKNIQYF
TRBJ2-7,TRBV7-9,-,CASSLSPGQGTHEQYF
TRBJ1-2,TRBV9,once,CASSVGGKPPNYGYTF
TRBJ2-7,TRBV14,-,CASSHWDRATYEQYF
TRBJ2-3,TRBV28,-,CASSTRVLQDTQYF
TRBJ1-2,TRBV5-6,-,CASSFGGILMPGYTF
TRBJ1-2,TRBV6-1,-,CASSGTGAPSNYGYTF
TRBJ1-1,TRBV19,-,CASSYRVQRNTEAFF
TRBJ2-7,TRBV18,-,CASSPNERGKGLYEQYF
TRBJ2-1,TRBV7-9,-,CASSPKEGGHYNEQFF
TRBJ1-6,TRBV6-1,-,CASSEGHLYNSPLHF
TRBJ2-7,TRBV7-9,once,CASSVAVGKESSYEQYF
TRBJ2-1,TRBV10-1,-,CASSESTRGEQFF
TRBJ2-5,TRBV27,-,CASSWGIGWETQYF
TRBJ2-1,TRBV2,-,CASREAPYNEQFF
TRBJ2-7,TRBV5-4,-,CASSLGEVSYEQYF
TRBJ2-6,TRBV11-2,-,CASSSEFGGGPTGANVLTF
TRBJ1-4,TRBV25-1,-,CASSELWGVGEKLFF
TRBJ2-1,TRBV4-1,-,CASSPRPGDPMSSYNEQFF
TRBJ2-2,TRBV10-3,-,CAITPARGLAGRTGELFF
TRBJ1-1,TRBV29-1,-,CSVEPRDVNTEAFF
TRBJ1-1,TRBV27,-,CASSRTTGAEAFF
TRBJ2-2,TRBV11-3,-,CASSTTVNTGELFF
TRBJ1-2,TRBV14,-,CASSPGPRNGYTF
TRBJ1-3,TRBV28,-,CASNPGGTGNTIYF
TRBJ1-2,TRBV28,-,CASSFRVDYGYTF
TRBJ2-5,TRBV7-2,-,CASSLLGRAETQYF
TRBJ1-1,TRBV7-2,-,CASSIPGSEAFF
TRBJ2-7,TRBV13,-,CASSSKDRDSEQYF
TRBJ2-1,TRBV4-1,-,CASSQDSLAGTNEQFF
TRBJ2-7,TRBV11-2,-,CASTRGLGREDEQYF
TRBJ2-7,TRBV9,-,CASSVAGYSSYEQYF
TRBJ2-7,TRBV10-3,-,CAIRSGLAGVTSSYEQYF
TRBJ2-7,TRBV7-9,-,CASSLAGTSGSYEQYF
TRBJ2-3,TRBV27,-,CASSGLAGGTSTDTQYF
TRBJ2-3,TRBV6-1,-,CASSGFSGRALDTQYF
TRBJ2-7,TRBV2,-,CASSPDSGDEQYF
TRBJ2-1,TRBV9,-,CASSVGGNSYNEQFF
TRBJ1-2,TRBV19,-,CASSLRADGGGYTF
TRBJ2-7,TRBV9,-,CASSVGGRGAYEQYF